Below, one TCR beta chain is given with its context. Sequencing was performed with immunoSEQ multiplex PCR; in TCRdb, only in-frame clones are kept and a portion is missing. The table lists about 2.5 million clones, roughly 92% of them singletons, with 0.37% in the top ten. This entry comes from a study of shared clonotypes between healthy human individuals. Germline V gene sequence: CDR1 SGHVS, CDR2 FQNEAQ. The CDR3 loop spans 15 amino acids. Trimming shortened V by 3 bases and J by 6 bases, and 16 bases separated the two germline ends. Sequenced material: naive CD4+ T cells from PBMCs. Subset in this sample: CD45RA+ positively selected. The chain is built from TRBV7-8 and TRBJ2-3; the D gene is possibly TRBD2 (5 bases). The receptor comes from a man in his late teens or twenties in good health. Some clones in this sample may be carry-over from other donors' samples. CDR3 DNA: TGTGCCAGCAGCTTCGTAAGAGTCCCGGGGGATACGCAGTATTTT. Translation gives CASSFVRVPGDTQYF. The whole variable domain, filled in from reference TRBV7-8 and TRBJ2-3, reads GAGVSQSPRYKVAKRGQDVALRCDPISGHVSLFWYQQALGQGPEFLTYFQNEAQLDKSGLPSDRFFAERPEGSVSTLKIQRTQQEDSAVYLCASSFVRVPGDTQYFGPGTRLTVL.